The clone carrying this T cell receptor (beta chain) was seen a few times. The antigen is unknown. This sample was included in a study of T cells in Graves' hyperthyroidism and ophthalmopathy. Patients were aged 18 to 65, had disease duration under 2 months, and had newly diagnosed hyperthyroidism. Diagnosing involved the use of clinical symptoms, serum thyroxine and TRAb, thyroid ultrasound and orbital computed tomography. Overall study results and limits: Ophthalmopathy, as predicted by the model, came a median roughly 6.5 months after the prediction. Most clonotypes expanded in the thyroid (above 0.001) were also present in blood.

Researchers took RNA transcripts and amplified the TCR beta CDR3 regions from them. A set of HTBI primers served as the primers for a first-round RT-PCR of the TCR CDR3. One entry per CDR3 protein results from TCRdb running MiXCR on the multiplex PCR reads. The repertoire includes approximately 98,000 distinct CDR3 sequences, 40% of them detected once, and 10% to 13% sits in the top ten. The receptor comes from a young woman with Graves' hyperthyroidism. The sample comprised peripheral blood or thyroid tissue (not recorded which).

The chain's CDR3 is CAWSVGTSYQPQHF. In DNA, the CDR3 is TGTGCCTGGAGTGTCGGGACATCATATCAGCCCCAGCATTTT. The J gene is TRBJ1-5, the V gene TRBV30; D is possibly TRBD1 (6 bases). The ends were cut back, 0 bases at V and 5 bases at J, with 11 bases in the middle. Germline V gives CDR1 GTSNPN, CDR2 SVGIG (reference sequence). The CDR3 totals 14 residues.